The present T cell receptor beta chain was sequenced within a study of OX40 agonist ivuxolimab in advanced cancers. With respect to the entire study: Ivuxolimab, which targeted the costimulatory receptor OX40 (CD134), was an agonistic, fully human IgG2 monoclonal antibody. Intravenous ivuxolimab was administered to patients every 2 weeks at six dose levels: 0.01, 0.1, 0.3, 1.5, 3 and 10 mg/kg. Of the roughly 53 patients in dose escalation, about 19 had hepatocellular carcinoma, some 15 had melanoma, 9 had renal cell carcinoma and 9 had head and neck cancer. In the dose-escalation cohort, 82.7% of patients were male, and the mean age was approximately 64 years, with a range of roughly 20 to 80. Prior anti-PD-1, anti-PD-L1 or anti-CTLA-4 therapy was permitted, and checkpoint inhibitors had been received by less than 45% of dose-escalation patients. Three dose-escalation patients achieved partial responses, one with hepatocellular carcinoma and two with cutaneous melanoma. The point of sequencing TCRbeta in the periphery was to test whether ivuxolimab changed TCR sequence diversity and drove clonal T-cell expansion. The monotherapy dose-escalation portion (N ≈ 56 patients) of the phase I ivuxolimab trial is reported in the paper. General conclusions and limits of the study: In the 0.1-3.0 mg/kg groups, partial responders were among the patients with the lowest normalized peripheral clonal expansion, particularly in CD8+ T cells. Low levels of normalized T-cell clonal expansion were also seen in some patients who did not respond. The antigen specificity of the peripheral T cells that underwent clonal expansion was not determined. On average, CD8+ T cells showed more expanded clones than CD4+ T cells after ivuxolimab. At doses from 0.1 to 3.0 mg/kg, clonal expansion was seen in both CD4+ and CD8+ blood T cells between baseline and week 6.

The CDR3, cysteine through phenylalanine, is 15 amino acids long. The only DNA kept is the CDR3, 45 bases in frame from the first base. Relative to germline, V is 4 bases shorter and J is 10 bases shorter, with 17 bases between their ends. Via the germline V gene, CDR1 is MNHEY and CDR2 SVGAGI. Patients with autoimmune disease history or receiving systemic immunosuppression were excluded from the trial. Peripheral blood for TCR sequencing was collected from all dose cohorts at baseline, on cycle 4 day 1, and on cycle 7 day 1. Samples were obtained from an open-label, multicenter, first-in-human phase I dose-escalation trial of ivuxolimab. Adults with locally advanced or metastatic head and neck squamous cell, hepatocellular, melanoma or renal cell carcinoma were enrolled in the trial. Before TCR sequencing, CD4+ T cells and CD8+ T cells from peripheral blood were sorted into separate populations.

Genomic DNA was extracted from sorted cells for sequencing of the TCRbeta CDR3 region. The immunoSEQ Assay was used for sequencing of TCRbeta CDR3 regions. This immuneACCESS table, as held by TCRdb, lists in-frame sequences with V and J called but not all clones. Of the missing ones, under half trace to an unresolved V gene in checked studies; the others have no known cause. Here the sample has more than 80,000 clones; 85% to 95% occur a single time. Around 0.25% of the sample rests with the top ten. For this clone: This receptor's antigen is unknown. No clone much larger than this one lies a single base away; base qualities are absent.

The sequencing here drew on CD4+ or CD8+ T cells sorted from blood, taken in a trial of the OX40 agonist ivuxolimab. This sequence was found in an adult with an advanced solid tumor such as melanoma, head and neck, liver or kidney cancer. This chain is built from TRBV6-5 and TRBJ1-6, with no D gene named confidently. The DNA sequence is TGTGCCAGCAGTTCCTCCGTCATAGTGAACTCACCCCTCCACTTT. The encoded protein is CASSSSVIVNSPLHF.